The 5 T cell receptor beta chains reported below all come from one sample, sequenced in a study of blood T cell repertoires in COVID-19. The table came from immunoSEQ multiplex PCR; TCRdb's copy has only in-frame clones and leaves some out. The sample lists under 400,000 clones; around nine tenths were seen once. The sequenced sample was PBMCs or T cells enriched from blood (not recorded which). All receptors derive from a woman aged 25-40 years who had been exposed to COVID-19.

This chain connects TRBV14 to TRBJ2-1; TRBD2 aligns across 11 bases. CDR1 and CDR2 (germline): SGHDN, FVKESK. CDR3 length: 15 residues. The V and J ends lost 6 bases and 4 bases, in that order; junction bases with no gene match: 5. CDR3 coding DNA: TGTGCCAGCAGGGAGGGACTAGCGGATTACAATGAGCAGTTCTTC. Amino acid sequence: CASREGLADYNEQFF.

The chain is built from TRBV3-1 (or the pseudogene TRBV3-2) and TRBJ2-3; TRBD2 matches 14 bases. This CDR3 is built from 15 residues. The germline V gene encodes CDR1 LGHDT and CDR2 YNNKEL (reference sequence). With V trimmed by 4 bases and J by 7 bases, 4 bases remained unmatched. The CDR3 nucleotides are TGTGCCAGCAGCCCCAGACTAGCGGGAGGGAATACGCAGTATTTT. Translating gives CASSPRLAGGNTQYF.

V is TRBV2 and J is TRBJ2-2, with 7 bases fitting TRBD1. Germline V gives CDR1 SNHLY, CDR2 FYNNEI. The CDR3 totals 15 residues. V was clipped by 6 bases and J by 7 bases; unmatched bases: 11. Written as DNA, the CDR3 is TGTGCCAGCAGATGGGCAGGGGGTGGAGGCGGGGAGCTGTTTTTT. Translating it yields CASRWAGGGGGELFF.

This clone has a single count. V gene TRBV21-1 combines with J gene TRBJ1-1; no DNA check was done on the table's D call, TRBD1. TRBV21-1 is a pseudogene locus. The CDR3 extends over 15 amino acids. This CDR3 is CASSIRRQGGTEAFF. The CDR3 bases are TGTGCCAGCAGCATAAGAAGACAGGGGGGCACTGAAGCTTTCTTT.

This clone came up a few times. The chain has TRBV6-5 and TRBJ2-1, with TRBD1 as a possible D gene (6 bases). The CDR3 runs 13 residues. Trimming took off 2 bases at V and 6 bases at J, with 8 bases between the two ends. Germline assignment: CDR1 MNHEY and CDR2 SVGAGI. In DNA, the CDR3 is TGTGCCAGCAGTTACGGCAGGGGCAATGAGCAGTTCTTC. It encodes CASSYGRGNEQFF.